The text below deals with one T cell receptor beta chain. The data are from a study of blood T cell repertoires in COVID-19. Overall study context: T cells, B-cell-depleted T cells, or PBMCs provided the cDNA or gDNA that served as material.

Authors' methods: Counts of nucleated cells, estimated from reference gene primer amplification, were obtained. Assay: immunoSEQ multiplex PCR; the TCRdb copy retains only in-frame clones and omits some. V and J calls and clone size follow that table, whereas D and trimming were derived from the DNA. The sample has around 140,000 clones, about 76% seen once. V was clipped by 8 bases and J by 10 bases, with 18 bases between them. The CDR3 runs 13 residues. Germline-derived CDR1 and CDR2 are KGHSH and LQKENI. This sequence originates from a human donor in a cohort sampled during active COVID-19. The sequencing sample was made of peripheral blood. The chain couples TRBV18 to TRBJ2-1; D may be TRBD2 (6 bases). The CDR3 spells CASSPRGTLEQFF. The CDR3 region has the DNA TGTGCCAGCAGTCCTCGGGGGACGTTGGAGCAGTTCTTC.